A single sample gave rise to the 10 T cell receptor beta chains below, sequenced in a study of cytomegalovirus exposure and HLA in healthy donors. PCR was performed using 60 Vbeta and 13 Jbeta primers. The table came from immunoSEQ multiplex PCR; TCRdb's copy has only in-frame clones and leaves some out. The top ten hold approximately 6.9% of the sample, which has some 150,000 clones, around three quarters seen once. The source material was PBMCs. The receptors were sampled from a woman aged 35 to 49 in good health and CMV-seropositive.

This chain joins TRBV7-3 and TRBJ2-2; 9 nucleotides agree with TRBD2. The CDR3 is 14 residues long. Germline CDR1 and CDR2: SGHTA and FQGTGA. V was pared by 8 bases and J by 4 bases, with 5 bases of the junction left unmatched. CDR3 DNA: TGTGCCAGCCAGCGGGGGGCGGGCACCGGGGAGCTGTTTTTT. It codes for CASQRGAGTGELFF.

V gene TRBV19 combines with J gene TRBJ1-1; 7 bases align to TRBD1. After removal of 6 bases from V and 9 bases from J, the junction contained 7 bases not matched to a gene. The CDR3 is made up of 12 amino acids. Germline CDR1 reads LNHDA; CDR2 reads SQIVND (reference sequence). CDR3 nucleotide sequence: TGTGCCAGTAGCCTCAGGGACAGACAAGCTTTCTTT. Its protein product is CASSLRDRQAFF.

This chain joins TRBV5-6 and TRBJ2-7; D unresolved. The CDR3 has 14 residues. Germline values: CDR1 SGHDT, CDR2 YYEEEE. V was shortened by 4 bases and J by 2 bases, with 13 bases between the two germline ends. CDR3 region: CASSPSWAPYEQYF. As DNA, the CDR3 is TGTGCCAGCAGCCCGTCTTGGGCCCCCTACGAGCAGTACTTC.

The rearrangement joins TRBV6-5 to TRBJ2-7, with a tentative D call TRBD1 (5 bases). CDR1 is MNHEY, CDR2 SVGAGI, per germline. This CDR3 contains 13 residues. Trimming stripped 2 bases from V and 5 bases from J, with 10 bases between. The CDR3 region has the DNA TGTGCCAGCAGTTACGTGGTAGGGGACGAGCAGTACTTC. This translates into CASSYVVGDEQYF.

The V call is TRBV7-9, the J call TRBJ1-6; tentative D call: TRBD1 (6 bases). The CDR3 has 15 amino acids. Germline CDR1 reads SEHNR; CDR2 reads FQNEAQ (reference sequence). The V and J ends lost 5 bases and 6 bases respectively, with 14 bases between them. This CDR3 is CASSLGGRVNSPLHF. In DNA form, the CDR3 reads TGTGCCAGCAGCCTTGGGGGCAGGGTTAATTCACCCCTCCACTTT.

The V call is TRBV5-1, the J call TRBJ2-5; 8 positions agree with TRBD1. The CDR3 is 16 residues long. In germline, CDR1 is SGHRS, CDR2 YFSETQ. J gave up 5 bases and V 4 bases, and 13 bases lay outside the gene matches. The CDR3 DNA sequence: TGCGCCAGCAGCCCGCGCGTCGGACAGGGATGGGAGACCCAGTACTTC. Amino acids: CASSPRVGQGWETQYF.

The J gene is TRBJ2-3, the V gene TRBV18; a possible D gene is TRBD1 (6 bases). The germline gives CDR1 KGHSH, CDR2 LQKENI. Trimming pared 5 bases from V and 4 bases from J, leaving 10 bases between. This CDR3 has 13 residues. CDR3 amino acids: CASSRTAADTQYF. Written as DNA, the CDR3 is TGTGCCAGCTCAAGGACAGCGGCAGATACGCAGTATTTT.

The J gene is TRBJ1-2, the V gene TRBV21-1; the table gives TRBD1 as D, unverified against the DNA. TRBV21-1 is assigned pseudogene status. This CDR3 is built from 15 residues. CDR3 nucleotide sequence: TGTGCCAGCAGCAAAGGGGGCTTAGCTAACTATGGCTACACCTTC. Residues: CASSKGGLANYGYTF.

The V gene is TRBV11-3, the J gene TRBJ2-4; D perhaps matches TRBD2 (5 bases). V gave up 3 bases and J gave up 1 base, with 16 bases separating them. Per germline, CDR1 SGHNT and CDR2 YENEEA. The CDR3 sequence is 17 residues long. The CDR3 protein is CASSFRPNREAKNIQYF. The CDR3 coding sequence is TGTGCCAGCAGCTTCCGACCGAATAGGGAGGCCAAAAACATTCAGTACTTC. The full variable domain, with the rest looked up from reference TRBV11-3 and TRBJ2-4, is EAGVVQSPRYKIIEKKQPVAFWCNPISGHNTLYWYLQNLGQGPELLIRYENEEAVDDSQLPKDRFSAERLKGVDSTLKIQPAELGDSAVYLCASSFRPNREAKNIQYFGAGTRLSVL.

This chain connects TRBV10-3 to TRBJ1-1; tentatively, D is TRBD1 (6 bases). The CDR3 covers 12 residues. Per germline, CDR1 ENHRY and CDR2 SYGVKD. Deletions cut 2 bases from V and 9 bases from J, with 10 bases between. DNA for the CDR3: TGTGCCATCAGTGAGGGGCAGGGGCAAGCTTTCTTT. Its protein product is CAISEGQGQAFF.